This T cell receptor (beta chain) was obtained from a study of neoadjuvant nivolumab and ipilimumab in lung cancer. Study conclusions and caveats: TCR richness and clonality were higher in tumors than adjacent uninvolved lung.

The CDR3 is made up of 15 amino acids. Per the germline V gene, CDR1 is SGHDT and CDR2 is YYEEEE. Losses at the gene ends were 2 bases for V and 5 bases for J; bases not matched to a gene: 6. The data were produced by immunoSEQ multiplex PCR, yet TCRdb's version contains in-frame clones alone and is incomplete. The sample contains 25,000 or so clones, about 83% of which appear only once. Regarding this clone: Antigen unknown.

The rearrangement links TRBV5-6 to TRBJ2-3; 9 nucleotides agree with TRBD2. This material consisted of tumor tissue, taken after neoadjuvant nivolumab, alone or with ipilimumab, at or shortly before surgery. The TCR originated in an adult with non-small cell lung cancer. CDR3 amino acids: CASSLGAGGGDTQYF. CDR3 nucleotides: TGTGCCAGCAGCTTAGGAGCGGGGGGTGGAGATACGCAGTATTTT.